The 9 T cell receptor beta chains presented below share a single source sample, sequenced in a study of CD8 T cells in ankylosing spondylitis. Each CDR3 protein gets one entry after TCRdb re-called the 5' RACE reads with MiXCR. The sample lists about 130,000 distinct CDR3 sequences; more than 6.5% were seen once. Sequenced input: blood, either unsorted or a sorted T cell fraction (not recorded which). The receptors shown here come from a male donor with ankylosing spondylitis or in good health (not recorded which).

This clonotype came up a few times. The chain is built from TRBV14 and TRBJ2-2, with D unresolved. There are 16 residues in the CDR3. Looked up from germline, CDR1 is SGHDN and CDR2 is FVKESK. V lost 2 bases and J 4 bases, leaving 14 bases between the germline ends. For the CDR3, the DNA is TGTGCCAGCAGCCAATTACCAGTTCAATCCACCGGGGAGCTGTTTTTT. This sequence encodes CASSQLPVQSTGELFF. The full variable domain, rest sourced from reference TRBV14 and TRBJ2-2, is EAGVTQFPSHSVIEKGQTVTLRCDPISGHDNLYWYRRVMGKEIKFLLHFVKESKQDESGMPNNRFLAERTGGTYSTLKVQPAELEDSGVYFCASSQLPVQSTGELFFGEGSRLTVL.

J is TRBJ1-1 and V is TRBV5-1, with TRBD1 identical over 8 bases. J gave up 4 bases and V 6 bases, and 5 bases lay outside the gene matches. The CDR3 spans 13 residues. Germline lookup yields CDR1 SGHRS and CDR2 YFSETQ. CDR3 coding DNA: TGCGCCAGCAACCCAGGGACAGGCACTGAAGCTTTCTTT. It encodes CASNPGTGTEAFF.

This clonotype was recorded at least ten times. The V call is TRBV28, the J call TRBJ1-1, with TRBD1 matching over 7 bases. CDR3 length: 16 residues. CDR1 MDHEN and CDR2 SYDVKM come from the germline V gene. V lost 5 bases to trimming and J lost 1 base; unmatched junction nucleotides: 10. The CDR3 reads CASSLRGGGANTEAFF. The DNA of the CDR3 is TGTGCCAGCAGTCTTCGGGGAGGGGGCGCGAACACTGAAGCTTTCTTT. Full variable domain (outside the CDR3, taken from reference TRBV28 and TRBJ1-1): DVKVTQSSRYLVKRTGEKVFLECVQDMDHENMFWYRQDPGLGLRLIYFSYDVKMKEKGDIPEGYSVSREKKERFSLILESASTNQTSMYLCASSLRGGGANTEAFFGQGTRLTVV.

This clonotype was recorded at least ten times. The chain is built from TRBV12-3 or TRBV12-4 and TRBJ1-1, with D tentatively TRBD1 (6 bases). Trimming shortened V by 5 bases and J by 5 bases, and 12 bases separated the two germline ends. This CDR3 is 13 amino acids long. The CDR3 loop reads CASSTRTDTEAFF. CDR3 sequence (DNA): TGTGCCAGCAGTACCAGGACAGATACTGAAGCTTTCTTT.

The table lists this clonotype with many counts. The chain is built from TRBV5-6 and TRBJ1-1; no clear D. V gave up 4 bases and J gave up 4 bases, with 17 bases separating them. The CDR3 consists of 15 residues. Germline CDR1 is SGHDT and CDR2 is YYEEEE. CDR3 nucleotide sequence: TGTGCCAGCAGCCCCCTTTCTCCTTCGATCACTGAAGCTTTCTTT. Translated: CASSPLSPSITEAFF.

J is TRBJ2-7 and V is TRBV29-1; unclear D gene. Looked up from germline, CDR1 is SQVTM and CDR2 is ANQGSEA. The CDR3 covers 11 residues. V dropped 7 bases and J dropped 0 bases, with 7 bases sitting between them. Here the CDR3 DNA reads TGCAGCGGGGCGAGCTCCTACGAGCAGTACTTC. The encoded protein is CSGASSYEQYF.

Turning to this clonotype: It may be a read error: a sequence one base away is much more abundant. The V gene is TRBV24-1, the J gene TRBJ2-3; 9 bases are a match to TRBD1. This CDR3 contains 14 residues. Per the germline V gene, CDR1 is KGHDR and CDR2 is SFDVKD. CDR3 sequence reads: CATSSGQGTDMQYF. The CDR3 nucleotides read TGTGCCACCAGTTCCGGACAGGGGACAGATATGCAGTATTTT.

The table lists this clonotype with a few counts. The chain links TRBV7-9 to TRBJ2-7; D may correspond to TRBD1 or TRBD2 (5 bases each). The germline V gene encodes CDR1 SEHNR and CDR2 FQNEAQ (reference sequence). Trimming left V 1 base short and J 4 bases short, with 14 bases between. The CDR3 sequence is 15 residues long. CDR3 nucleotide sequence: TGTGCCAGCAGCTTAGGGGGACCGAAAACGTACGAGCAGTACTTC. This codes for CASSLGGPKTYEQYF. The whole variable domain, remainder taken from reference TRBV7-9 and TRBJ2-7, is DTGVSQNPRHKITKRGQNVTFRCDPISEHNRLYWYRQTLGQGPEFLTYFQNEAQLEKSRLLSDRFSAERPKGSFSTLEIQRTEQGDSAMYLCASSLGGPKTYEQYFGPGTRLTVT.

This clonotype was observed at least ten times. CDR3 nucleotides: TGCGCCAGCAGCTCTACAGGGTCGGTTAACGGTACGCAGTATTTT. Translating gives CASSSTGSVNGTQYF. This chain joins TRBV5-1 and TRBJ2-3, with D perhaps TRBD1 (6 bases). This CDR3 has 15 amino acids. Germline V CDR1 and CDR2: SGHRS, YFSETQ. Trimming pared 3 bases from V and 8 bases from J, leaving 19 bases between.